Listed here are 30 T cell receptor beta chains from one sample, sequenced in a study of CD8+ T cells in alopecia areata. The authors extracted RNA and reverse transcribed it into cDNA as the sequencing template. Sequenced by immunoSEQ multiplex PCR; TCRdb stores in-frame clones only, minus some. The profile covers 90,000 to 130,000 clones, none occurring a single time. Sequencing input: lesional skin. Receptors originate from a C3H/HeJ mouse with alopecia areata. Mouse MHC haplotype: H2-k.

Only a few counts were recorded for this clone. Mouse gene names apply. With the read ending 4 residues before the CDR3 end, the germline J gene is used to fill in that end. The chain recombines TRBV13-3 with TRBJ1-4, with a tentative D call TRBD1 (6 bases). CDR3 length equals 15 residues. Germline assignment: CDR1 NNHDY and CDR2 SYVADS. V was pared by 2 bases and J by 3 bases, with 11 bases between. The sequenced part of the CDR3 DNA is TGTGCCAGCAGTGAGCTCCAGGGGCCCAACGAA. This translates into CASSELQGPNE. The whole CDR3 reads CASSELQGPNERLFF.

Concerning this clone itself: Genes and germline come from the mouse. The CDR3 end falls 4 residues outside the read, so it is completed with the germline J gene. The chain joins TRBV13-3 to TRBJ2-4; 7 bases line up with TRBD1. The V gene's germline CDR1 is NNHDY and CDR2 SYVADS. The junction had 4 bases not matched to a gene; V was cut back by 0 bases and J by 0 bases. The CDR3 has 16 residues. The CDR3 reads CASSDGDRTSQNTLYF. The DNA read from the CDR3 is TGTGCCAGCAGTGATGGGGACAGAACTAGTCAAAAC.

As concerns this clone: Gene labels here are mouse ones. The CDR3 is cut off 4 residues early in the read; its end comes from the germline J gene. The chain has TRBV1 and TRBJ2-3; 7 bases are shared with TRBD1. The germline gives CDR1 NSQYPW, CDR2 LRSPGD (reference sequence). The CDR3 runs 16 residues. V trimming: 1 base; J trimming: 0 bases; junction bases outside the gene matches: 4. The part of the CDR3 DNA that was read is TGCACCTGCAGTGCAGGGGGGACAGATAGTGCAGAA. Translated: CTCSAGGTDSAE. The whole CDR3 is CTCSAGGTDSAETLYF.

On this clone itself: All gene names here are mouse names. The read terminates 4 residues ahead of where the CDR3 ends, so the germline J gene completes it. V and J are TRBV19 and TRBJ2-3; possibly TRBD1 for D (7 bases). The length of the CDR3 is 16 residues. The germline V gene encodes CDR1 FNHDT and CDR2 SITEND (reference sequence). Trimming took 2 bases from V and 1 from J, leaving 14 bases between them. The CDR3 reads CASSMEGAGGAETLYF. The DNA read from the CDR3 is TGTGCCAGCAGTATGGAGGGGGCGGGGGGTGCAGAA.

This clone was seen many times. Mouse names are used for the genes. The missing CDR3 end, 4 residues past where the read stops, is filled in from the germline J gene. The rearrangement joins TRBV13-3 to TRBJ2-1; TRBD1 is a possible D gene (5 bases). Between the trimmed V and J ends, which lost 1 base and 5 bases, there was a span of 13 bases. The V gene's germline CDR1 is NNHDY and CDR2 SYVADS. CDR3 length equals 15 residues. The CDR3 loop is CASSDRAGKNAEQFF. Partial CDR3 DNA: TGTGCCAGCAGTGATAGGGCAGGGAAGAATGCT.

This clone turned up a few times. The genes and germline here are from mouse. Coverage ceases 4 residues before the CDR3 finishes, and the germline J gene fills in the end. The gene calls are TRBV19 and TRBJ2-4; 10 bases match TRBD1. V lost 2 bases to trimming and J lost 0 bases; unmatched junction nucleotides: 3. Germline lookup yields CDR1 FNHDT and CDR2 SITEND (reference sequence). The CDR3 is 16 amino acids. CDR3 bases read: TGTGCCAGCAGTATGACAGGGGGCCCTAGTCAAAAC. Translating it yields CASSMTGGPSQN. The CDR3 in full is CASSMTGGPSQNTLYF. Variable domain in full (rest from reference TRBV19 and TRBJ2-4): GGIITQTPKFLIGQEGQKLTLKCQQNFNHDTMYWYRQDSGKGLRLIYYSITENDLQKGDLSEGYDASREKKSSFSLTVTSAQKNEMAVFLCASSMTGGPSQNTLYFGAGTRLSVL.

About this clone: Germline and genes here are mouse. The observed sequence ends 4 residues before the CDR3 terminus, with the missing tail filled in from the germline J gene. This chain uses TRBV13-2 with TRBJ2-7; D not resolved. CDR3 length equals 11 residues. CDR1 and CDR2 from the germline V gene are NNHNN and SYGAGS (reference sequence). V was trimmed by 6 bases and J by 3 bases, leaving 7 bases between them. CDR3: CASDDNYEQYF. CDR3 DNA (partial): TGTGCCAGCGACGACAACTAT.

Remarks on this clone: Each gene name is a mouse one. The read falls 4 residues short of the CDR3 end, and the missing part is taken from the germline J gene. The genes are TRBV1 and TRBJ2-3, with TRBD1 matching 10 bases. Germline-derived CDR1 and CDR2 are NSQYPW and LRSPGD (reference sequence). This CDR3 spans 17 amino acids. Unmatched junction bases numbered 6, after V lost 3 bases and J lost 0 bases. The sequenced part of the CDR3 DNA is TGCACCTGCAGTGCGCCGGGACAGGGGTCTAGTGCAGAA. Its translation: CTCSAPGQGSSAE. The whole CDR3 protein reads CTCSAPGQGSSAETLYF.

With regard to this clone: Each gene name is a mouse one. The observed sequence ends 4 residues before the CDR3 terminus, with the missing tail filled in from the germline J gene. V and J are TRBV13-3 and TRBJ2-5; 14 bases align to TRBD2. This CDR3 has 17 residues. Germline values: CDR1 NNHDY, CDR2 SYVADS. The CDR3 is CASSLSGTGGARDTQYF. The sequenced part of the CDR3 DNA is TGTGCCAGCAGTCTCTCCGGGACTGGGGGGGCGCGAGAC. Combining the CDR3 with reference TRBV13-3 and TRBJ2-5 gives the whole variable domain EAAVTQSPRSKVAVTGGKVTLSCHQTNNHDYMYWYRQDTGHGLRLIHYSYVADSTEKGDIPDGYKASRPSQENFSLILELASLSQTAVYFCASSLSGTGGARDTQYFGPGTRLLVL.

A remark on this clone: This probably arose from a read error, given a far larger clone one base away. Mouse germline and gene names are used. The CDR3 extends 4 residues past the end of the read, so its final part is completed from the germline J gene. V gene TRBV19 combines with J gene TRBJ2-7; D may be TRBD2 (6 bases). The CDR3 extends over 13 amino acids. Looked up from germline, CDR1 is FNHDT and CDR2 is SITEND (reference sequence). The CDR3 reads CASSMNWDYEQYF. The part of the CDR3 DNA that was read is TGTGCCAGCAGTATGAACTGGGATTAT.

This clone was detected many times. Here the gene names and germline are mouse. Read coverage stops 4 residues before the CDR3 terminus; the germline J gene supplies the remainder. The rearrangement joins TRBV13-3 to TRBJ2-7; 9 nucleotides align to TRBD2. The length of the CDR3 is 15 residues. CDR1 NNHDY and CDR2 SYVADS come from the germline V gene. The junction had 6 bases not matched to a gene; V was cut back by 5 bases and J by 0 bases. The sequenced part of the CDR3 DNA is TGTGCCAGCAGCCGCGACTGGGGGAGCTCCTAT. It translates to CASSRDWGSSY. The entire CDR3 sequence reads CASSRDWGSSYEQYF.

A remark on this clone: Gene names follow the mouse nomenclature. The sequenced fragment ends 4 residues before the CDR3 boundary, so the rest is inferred from the germline J gene. This chain connects TRBV1 to TRBJ2-2, with 8 bases fitting TRBD1. The germline V gene has CDR1 NSQYPW and CDR2 LRSPGD (reference sequence). This CDR3 comprises 16 residues. V shed 5 bases and J 4 bases; nucleotides not matched to a gene: 9. CDR3 protein: CTCSLRDRRGTGQLYF. The CDR3 bases that were read are TGCACCTGCAGTCTCCGGGACAGGAGGGGCACCGGG.

Regarding this clone: Any gene name here is a mouse gene name. The CDR3 is cut off 4 residues early in the read; its end comes from the germline J gene. V usage is TRBV1 and J usage is TRBJ2-5, with no clear D. Per germline, CDR1 NSQYPW and CDR2 LRSPGD (reference sequence). CDR3 length equals 14 residues. V was trimmed by 4 bases and J by 0 bases, leaving 8 bases between them. Here the CDR3 reads CTCSDTDNQDTQYF. The part of the CDR3 DNA that was read is TGCACCTGCAGTGATACAGATAACCAAGAC.

Many counts were recorded for this clone. All gene names here are mouse names. CDR3 sequence: CASSPGLGGRREAETLYF. The DNA read from the CDR3 is TGTGCCAGCAGTCCGGGACTGGGGGGGCGCAGGGAGGCAGAA. V is TRBV13-3 and J is TRBJ2-3, with TRBD2 matching over 14 bases. The read stops 4 residues short of the end of the CDR3; the missing end is completed from the germline J gene. Losses at the gene ends were 4 bases for V and 3 bases for J; bases not matched to a gene: 10. Germline CDR1 NNHDY, CDR2 SYVADS. This CDR3 has 18 residues.

Note on this clone: A much larger clonotype is one base distant, so this may be a read error. Gene names are the mouse ones. The CDR3 end is not reached by the read, which stops 4 residues before it; the germline J gene fills it in. The rearrangement links TRBV14 to TRBJ2-3; 7 bases fit TRBD1. CDR3 length equals 14 residues. V was clipped by 4 bases and J by 1 base; unmatched bases: 3. Looked up from germline, CDR1 is SGHDT and CDR2 is FRDEAV. CDR3 in amino acids: CASSPGTGAETLYF. The sequenced CDR3 bases are TGTGCCAGCAGTCCCGGGACAGGTGCAGAA.

With regard to this clone: Any gene name here is a mouse gene name. The CDR3 end is not reached by the read, which stops 4 residues before it; the germline J gene fills it in. The chain couples TRBV1 to TRBJ2-2, with 7 bases fitting TRBD1. The CDR3 spans 13 residues. From germline, CDR1 is NSQYPW and CDR2 LRSPGD (reference sequence). V dropped 4 bases and J dropped 5; count of bases not matched to a gene: 1. The CDR3 spells CTCSEDRTGQLYF. Incomplete CDR3 DNA: TGCACCTGCAGTGAGGACAGGACCGGG.

Points on this clone: Gene and germline names: mouse. The read gets to within 4 residues of the CDR3 end, and the germline J gene fills in the rest. The rearrangement joins TRBV13-3 to TRBJ1-2; weak D call: TRBD1 (5 bases). The CDR3 consists of 14 residues. CDR1 is NNHDY, CDR2 SYVADS, per germline. The ends were cut back, 3 bases at V and 0 bases at J, with 9 bases in the middle. The CDR3 bases that were read are TGTGCCAGCAGTGGGGGGGAGCCAAACTCC. The encoded protein is CASSGGEPNS. The whole CDR3 protein is CASSGGEPNSDYTF.

Note on this clone: Gene names are the mouse ones. The CDR3 sequence is CASSSGQNQDTQYF. The CDR3 DNA, read in part, is TGTGCCAGCAGCTCGGGACAGAACCAAGAC. The chain couples TRBV19 to TRBJ2-5; 7 nucleotides align to TRBD1. Read sequence stops 4 residues before the CDR3 end, and the germline J gene provides the missing end. CDR3 size: 14 residues. J lost 0 bases, V lost 5 bases, and 3 bases had no gene match. Germline V gene lookup returns CDR1 FNHDT and CDR2 SITEND (reference sequence).

In regard to this clone: Genes and germline are mouse. With the read ending 4 residues before the CDR3 end, the germline J gene is used to fill in that end. J is TRBJ1-4 and V is TRBV12-1; 9 bases agree with TRBD1. The CDR3 has 15 residues. Germline trimming cut 2 bases from V and 5 bases from J; bases unmatched to any gene: 5. Germline V gene data show CDR1 as SGHSN and CDR2 as HYEKVE. The CDR3 loop is CASSRSGTGNERLFF. CDR3 DNA (partial): TGTGCCAGCTCTCGCTCCGGGACAGGGAACGAA.

In its sample, this clone was seen a few times. All gene names here are mouse names. From the germline J gene comes the end of the CDR3, since the read stops 4 residues before it. The chain couples TRBV13-3 to TRBJ1-4, with 10 bases matching TRBD1. The J segment lost 0 bases and the V segment lost 1 base, leaving 6 bases of the junction unmatched. CDR1 is NNHDY, CDR2 SYVADS, per germline. The CDR3 spans 18 residues. CDR3 bases read: TGTGCCAGCAGTGATATGTGGGACAGGGGAATTTCCAACGAA. Translation gives CASSDMWDRGISNE. The full CDR3 protein reads CASSDMWDRGISNERLFF.

This clone was observed a few times. The gene names here belong to mouse. Coverage ceases 4 residues before the CDR3 finishes, and the germline J gene fills in the end. The rearrangement joins TRBV13-1 to TRBJ1-2, with D possibly TRBD1 on 6 matching bases. The germline gives CDR1 NSHNY, CDR2 SYGAGN. The CDR3 has 14 residues. V was clipped by 1 base and J by 2 bases, with 9 bases between them. CDR3 in amino acids: CASSDTTGNSDYTF. CDR3 DNA (partial): TGTGCCAGCAGTGATACAACAGGGAACTCC.

Only a few counts were recorded for this clone. Gene names are the mouse ones. The sequenced fragment ends 4 residues before the CDR3 boundary, so the rest is inferred from the germline J gene. The chain employs TRBV14 and TRBJ1-1, with 10 bases fitting TRBD1. CDR3 length: 15 residues. V gave up 1 base and J gave up 0 bases; unmatched junction bases: 0. Germline CDR1 reads SGHDT; CDR2 reads FRDEAV. CDR3 bases read: TGTGCCAGCAGTTTCGGACAGGGGGCAAACACA. Amino acids: CASSFGQGANT. The full CDR3 reads CASSFGQGANTEVFF. Supplemented by reference TRBV14 and TRBJ1-1, the full variable domain reads EAGVTQSPRYAVLQEGQAVSFWCDPISGHDTLYWYQQPRDQGPQLLVYFRDEAVIDNSQLPSDRFSAVRPKGTNSTLKIQSAKQGDTATYLCASSFGQGANTEVFFGKGTRLTVV.

As to this clone: The gene symbols are mouse symbols. The read halts 4 residues ahead of the CDR3 end, with the missing end drawn from the germline J gene. V usage is TRBV13-3 and J usage is TRBJ2-5; weak D call: TRBD2 (6 bases). The CDR3 runs to 15 residues. The V and J ends lost 5 bases and 0 bases respectively, with 13 bases between them. Germline CDR1 reads NNHDY; CDR2 reads SYVADS. Incomplete CDR3 DNA: TGTGCCAGCAGAGGATCTGGGGATAACCAAGAC. Translation gives CASRGSGDNQD. The whole CDR3 sequence reads CASRGSGDNQDTQYF.

A remark on this clone: Mouse gene names apply. The read terminates 4 residues before the CDR3 end, so the remaining end is supplied by the germline J gene. The chain couples TRBV16 to TRBJ1-1; 11 bases agree with TRBD1. Germline V gene lookup returns CDR1 SGHSA and CDR2 FRNQAP. The CDR3 spans 17 residues. Trimming took 0 bases from V and 0 from J; bases not matched to a gene: 3. CDR3 DNA (partial): TGTGCAAGCAGCTTAGATGGGGGACAGGGGGCAAACACA. Its protein is CASSLDGGQGANT. The full-length CDR3 reads as CASSLDGGQGANTEVFF.

This clone appeared a few times. TCRdb and the translated DNA give different amino acids at residue 10; the protein presented here is the one translated from the DNA. The gene symbols are mouse symbols. Read sequence stops 3 residues before the CDR3 end, and the germline J gene provides the missing end. This sequence joins TRBV1 and TRBJ1-6; perhaps TRBD1 as D (5 bases). TRBJ1-6 counts as an open reading frame of uncertain function. Deletions cut 1 base from V and 10 bases from J, with 8 bases between. Looked up from germline, CDR1 is NSQYPW and CDR2 is LRSPGD (reference sequence). This CDR3 region has 13 residues. CDR3: CTCSAGTTSPLYF. CDR3 DNA (partial): TGCACCTGCAGTGCAGGGACAACATCGCCC.

The sample holds a few counts of this clone. These gene names are mouse names. The observed sequence ends 4 residues before the CDR3 terminus, with the missing tail filled in from the germline J gene. V and J are TRBV12-2 and TRBJ2-7, with D perhaps TRBD2 (5 bases). Per germline, CDR1 SGHLS and CDR2 HYDKME. V was trimmed by 0 bases and J by 0 bases, leaving 11 bases between them. This CDR3 is built from 15 residues. The sequenced part of the CDR3 DNA is TGTGCCAGCTCTCTCGGTGGGGAGCTCTCCTAT. The encoded protein is CASSLGGELSY. The complete CDR3 reads CASSLGGELSYEQYF.

This clone occurred a few times. Gene names denote mouse genes. The sequence runs out 4 residues before the end of the CDR3; the remainder is reconstructed from the germline J gene. The V call is TRBV19, the J call TRBJ2-5, with TRBD2 as a possible D gene (5 bases). With 4 bases removed from V and 0 bases from J, the gap between germline ends came to 9 bases. Germline V gives CDR1 FNHDT, CDR2 SITEND (reference sequence). This CDR3 has 14 residues. CDR3 region: CASSLGPNQDTQYF. CDR3 DNA (partial): TGTGCCAGCAGTCTGGGCCCTAACCAAGAC.

Regarding this clone: Here the gene names and germline are mouse. The read falls 4 residues short of the CDR3 end, and the missing part is taken from the germline J gene. This chain connects TRBV13-3 to TRBJ2-7; D is possibly TRBD1 (5 bases). The CDR3 covers 13 residues. Germline V gene data show CDR1 as NNHDY and CDR2 as SYVADS. V dropped 3 bases and J dropped 3 bases, with 10 bases sitting between them. CDR3 amino acids: CASSGPGHYEQYF. The sequenced part of the CDR3 DNA is TGTGCCAGCAGTGGACCAGGGCACTAT.

This clone was counted a few times. The genes are named according to mouse. The read gets to within 4 residues of the CDR3 end, and the germline J gene fills in the rest. The rearrangement uses TRBV19 and TRBJ2-7, with 8 bases lining up with TRBD1. CDR3 length: 14 amino acids. V gave up 5 bases and J gave up 3 bases; unmatched junction bases: 7. Looked up from germline, CDR1 is FNHDT and CDR2 is SITEND (reference sequence). CDR3 DNA (partial): TGTGCCAGCAGCCCCGGACAGGGAGACTAT. Its protein product is CASSPGQGDY. The CDR3, in full, reads CASSPGQGDYEQYF.

This clone was counted ten times or more. Gene names follow the mouse nomenclature. The read ends 4 residues early relative to the CDR3; the germline J gene fills the gap. The V and J genes are TRBV13-3 and TRBJ2-5; 9 bases agree with TRBD1. Unmatched junction bases numbered 6, after V lost 4 bases and J lost 3 bases. Germline CDR1 NNHDY, CDR2 SYVADS. The CDR3 has 15 amino acids. The CDR3 protein is CASSSSTGGQDTQYF. The CDR3 bases that were read are TGTGCCAGCAGTTCATCGACAGGGGGGCAAGAC. Full variable domain (outside the CDR3, taken from reference TRBV13-3 and TRBJ2-5): EAAVTQSPRSKVAVTGGKVTLSCHQTNNHDYMYWYRQDTGHGLRLIHYSYVADSTEKGDIPDGYKASRPSQENFSLILELASLSQTAVYFCASSSSTGGQDTQYFGPGTRLLVL.